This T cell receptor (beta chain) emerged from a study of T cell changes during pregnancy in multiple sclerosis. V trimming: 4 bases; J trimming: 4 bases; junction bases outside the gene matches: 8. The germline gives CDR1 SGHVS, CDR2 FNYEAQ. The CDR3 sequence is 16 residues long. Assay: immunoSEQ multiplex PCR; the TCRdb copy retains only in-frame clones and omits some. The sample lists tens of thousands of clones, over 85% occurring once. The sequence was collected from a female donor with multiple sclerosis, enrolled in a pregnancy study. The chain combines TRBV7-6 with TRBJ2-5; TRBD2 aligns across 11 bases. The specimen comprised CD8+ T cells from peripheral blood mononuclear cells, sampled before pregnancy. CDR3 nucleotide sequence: TGTGCCAGCAGCTCAGGACTAGCGGGTGCTGGAGAGACCCAGTACTTC. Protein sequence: CASSSGLAGAGETQYF.